The T cell receptor (beta chain) described here comes from a study of OX40 agonist ivuxolimab in advanced cancers. As for the study more broadly: Ivuxolimab was an agonistic, fully human IgG2 monoclonal antibody directed against OX40 (CD134), a costimulatory receptor. Intravenous ivuxolimab was administered to patients every 2 weeks at six dose levels: 0.01, 0.1, 0.3, 1.5, 3 and 10 mg/kg. Among the approximately 54 dose-escalation patients, some 20 had hepatocellular carcinoma, about 15 melanoma, 9 renal cell carcinoma and 9 head and neck cancer. A male proportion of around 83% and a mean age of roughly 58 years, ranging from about 23 to 79, were recorded for the dose-escalation cohort. Prior anti-PD-1, anti-PD-L1 or anti-CTLA-4 therapy was permitted, and checkpoint inhibitors had been received by less than 45% of dose-escalation patients. Partial responses were achieved by three dose-escalation patients, of whom one had hepatocellular carcinoma and two had cutaneous melanoma. The point of sequencing TCRbeta in the periphery was to test whether ivuxolimab changed TCR sequence diversity and drove clonal T-cell expansion. The paper covers the monotherapy dose-escalation part of the phase I ivuxolimab trial, which included N ≈ 50 patients. Study-wide findings and limitations: After ivuxolimab, expanded clones were on average more numerous among CD8+ T cells than among CD4+ T cells. In the 0.1-3.0 mg/kg groups, partial responders had among the lowest normalized peripheral clonal expansion, particularly in CD8+ T cells. Low levels of normalized T-cell clonal expansion were also seen in some patients who did not respond. At doses of 0.1 to 3.0 mg/kg, clonal expansion of both CD4+ and CD8+ T cells in blood was seen between baseline and week 6. The antigen specificity of the clonally expanded peripheral T cells was not determined.

For sequencing of the TCRbeta CDR3 region, genomic DNA was extracted from the sorted cells. TCRbeta CDR3 regions were sequenced using the immunoSEQ Assay. TCRdb retrieved this table from immuneACCESS and kept in-frame rearrangements only. Not all clones are present; in checked studies, unresolved V genes account for under half, and no reason is known for the remainder. The sample contains tens of thousands of clones, around 79% of them found a single time. The ten largest clones take up about 5.5% of the sample. V and J are trimmed by 10 bases and 2 bases, and the gene matches miss 11 bases of the junction. The germline V gene provides CDR1 MNHEY and CDR2 SVGAGI. Inclusive of the bounding cysteine and phenylalanine, the CDR3 is 15 residues long. The CDR3 DNA has 45 bases and is translated from base 1. On this clone itself: The specificity of this receptor is unknown. Base qualities are missing; no much larger clone stands one base away.

The trial excluded patients who had a history of autoimmune disease or who were on systemic immunosuppression. In every dose cohort, peripheral blood was drawn for TCR sequencing at baseline, cycle 4 day 1, and cycle 7 day 1. The samples were taken from a phase I, first-in-human, multicenter, open-label dose-escalation trial of ivuxolimab. Adults with locally advanced or metastatic head and neck squamous cell, hepatocellular, melanoma or renal cell carcinoma were enrolled in the trial. CD4+ and CD8+ T cells were sorted separately from peripheral blood before TCR sequencing. The rearrangement combines TRBV6-5 with TRBJ2-5; 9 bases in between match TRBD2. The sample consisted of CD4+ or CD8+ T cells sorted from blood, taken in a trial of the OX40 agonist ivuxolimab. The sequence was obtained from an adult with an advanced solid tumor such as melanoma, head and neck, liver or kidney cancer. Here the CDR3 is given as CATSLAGESQETQYF. The DNA sequence reads TGTGCCACCTCCTTAGCGGGAGAGAGTCAAGAGACCCAGTACTTC.